The entry below gives a single T cell receptor (beta chain) sequence along with its context. The source of the sample is a study of blood T cell repertoires in COVID-19. Assay: immunoSEQ multiplex PCR; the TCRdb copy retains only in-frame clones and omits some. Among around 190,000 clones listed, roughly 77% were seen once. Enrolled through a virtual design, the participants were between about 18 and 89 years of age and came from under 25 US areas. Sequencing was done on a sample of PBMCs or T cells enriched from blood (not recorded which). This sequence originates from a woman aged 45-60 years with acute COVID-19.

DNA of the CDR3: TGCGCCCCTTCTTTGACAGGTCCAGGGGAGACCCAGTACTTC. Translating gives CAPSLTGPGETQYF. V gene TRBV5-1 combines with J gene TRBJ2-5, with D tentatively TRBD1 (6 bases). Germline V CDR1 and CDR2: SGHRS, YFSETQ. V lost 10 bases to trimming and J lost 5 bases, with 21 bases between them. CDR3 size: 14 residues.